Following are 2 T cell receptor beta chains from one sample sequenced in a study of CD8+CD57+ T cells in acquired aplastic anemia. The sequenced patients had an expansion of CD8+CD57+ cells seen by flow cytometry. Genomic DNA provided the template from which TCR beta VDJ and CDR3 profiles were obtained. TCRdb itself ran the reads through MiXCR, one entry per CDR3 protein. The sample lists under 150,000 distinct CDR3 sequences; 40% were seen once. The source material was sorted CD4+, CD8+, or CD8+CD57+ T cells (not recorded which) from PBMCs. The receptors here all came from a human donor with aplastic anemia.

As to this clonotype: The junction does not match germline at one end; this may be a read error. CDR3 bases: TGCGCCAGCGGGGGGGCTGAGACCCAGCACTTC. This gives the protein CASGGAETQHF. The V and J genes are TRBV7-2 and TRBJ2-5; TRBD2 agrees at 10 bases. This CDR3 has 11 amino acids. Germline assignment: CDR1 SGHTA and CDR2 FQGNSA.

This clonotype has only a few counts. The V gene is TRBV27, the J gene TRBJ2-5, with D tentatively TRBD1 (5 bases). Trimming took 0 bases from V and 3 from J, leaving 5 bases between them. CDR1 and CDR2 from the germline V gene are MNHEY and SMNVEV (reference sequence). The CDR3 totals 13 residues. DNA of the CDR3: TGTGCCAGCAGTTTATCAGGGGAAGAGACCCAGTACTTC. It translates to CASSLSGEETQYF.